These T cell receptor beta chains were read from a single sample in a study of T cells in Graves' hyperthyroidism and ophthalmopathy. TCRdb fed the multiplex PCR reads into MiXCR, producing one record per CDR3 protein. The sample contains fewer than 600,000 distinct CDR3 sequences, around an eighth of which appear only once. Sequenced sample: blood. The receptor set was obtained from a young woman with Graves' hyperthyroidism. Both conserved end residues are part of each CDR3. Fields, in order: J gene, D gene, clone size, V gene, CDR3 DNA, CDR3 protein. D genes are given only for firm matches. The size of a clone is reported for some rows only, either as once, few or many, or as a class for expanded clones.

TRBJ1-4,.,many,TRBV6-1,TGTGCCAGCGCCCCGGGATCCTCTAATGAAAAACTGTTTTTT,CASAPGSSNEKLFF
TRBJ2-1,TRBD1,.,TRBV19,TGTGCCAGTAGGCCCCCGGGACAGGTCTGGAATGAGCAGTTCTTC,CASRPPGQVWNEQFF
TRBJ2-1,.,few,TRBV9,TGTGCCAGCAGCGTAGTATCGGCACGGAGTGAGCAGTTCTTC,CASSVVSARSEQFF
TRBJ1-5,.,few,TRBV30,TGTGCCTGGAGTGTTAGCAGGACTCAGGGCCATAGTCAGCCCCAGCATTTT,CAWSVSRTQGHSQPQHF
TRBJ1-3,.,many,TRBV3-1,TGTGCCAGCAGCCCGAGGAACAGGGCTGGAAACACCATATATTTT,CASSPRNRAGNTIYF
TRBJ2-5,.,many,TRBV11-2,TGTGCCAGCAGCTTAGAAGGGGGACAAGAGACCCAGTACTTC,CASSLEGGQETQYF
TRBJ2-3,TRBD2,many,TRBV12-3/TRBV12-4,TGTGCCAGCAGTTCCACCCGGACTAGCGGAGATACGCAGTATTTT,CASSSTRTSGDTQYF
TRBJ1-6,TRBD1,many,TRBV9,TGTGCCAGCAGCGGACAGGGCGATGGCTCACCCCTCCACTTT,CASSGQGDGSPLHF
TRBJ1-1,.,many,TRBV19,TGTGCCAGTAAGAAGGATGTAGGCACTGAAGCTTTCTTT,CASKKDVGTEAFF
TRBJ1-1,TRBD1,.,TRBV4-1,TGCGCCAGCAGCCGTCCGGGACAGGGGGGGAACACTGAAGCTTTCTTT,CASSRPGQGGNTEAFF
TRBJ1-6,TRBD1,.,TRBV9,TGTGCCAGCAGCGGCCCCCGGACAGGGACCTATAATTCACCCCTCCACTTT,CASSGPRTGTYNSPLHF
TRBJ2-1,.,many,TRBV12-3/TRBV12-4,TGTGCCAGCACCTTGCACGGCAATGAGCAGTTCTTC,CASTLHGNEQFF
TRBJ2-3,.,many,TRBV15,TGTGCCACCAGCAGAGATCCCTCAGATACGCAGTATTTT,CATSRDPSDTQYF
TRBJ2-3,TRBD2,many,TRBV5-6,TGTGCCAGCAGCTTGCTAGCGGGAATTTCAGATACGCAGTATTTT,CASSLLAGISDTQYF
TRBJ2-4,TRBD2,.,TRBV5-1,TGCGCCAGCAGCTTACTAGCGGGAGTTTCTGTAGCCAAAAACATTCAGTACTTC,CASSLLAGVSVAKNIQYF
TRBJ1-5,.,many,TRBV24-1,TGTGCCACCAGTGATTTAGTGCCGGCGGACAATCAGCCCCAGCATTTT,CATSDLVPADNQPQHF
TRBJ2-5,TRBD2,many,TRBV19,TGTGCCAGTAGTATAGATCGGGCGGGAGCTGTGACCCAGTACTTC,CASSIDRAGAVTQYF
TRBJ2-3,TRBD2,many,TRBV7-9,TGTGCCAGCAGCTTAGAGTTGCGGGAGGGTCTTCATACGCAGTATTTT,CASSLELREGLHTQYF
TRBJ1-2,TRBD1,many,TRBV19,TGTGCCAGTAGCTTCGACAGGGCACTAGAGTATGGCTACACCTTC,CASSFDRALEYGYTF
TRBJ2-7,TRBD2,many,TRBV30,TGTGCCTGGAGGACTAGCGGGAGCTACGAGCAGTACTTC,CAWRTSGSYEQYF
TRBJ2-1,TRBD2,many,TRBV12-3/TRBV12-4,TGTGCCAGCAGACGGACTAGCTCCTACAATGAGCAGTTCTTC,CASRRTSSYNEQFF
TRBJ1-1,TRBD1,many,TRBV12-3/TRBV12-4,TGTGCCAGCAGCTCAACAGGGGGCCACACTGAAGCTTTCTTT,CASSSTGGHTEAFF
TRBJ1-5,TRBD1,.,TRBV10-3,TGTGCCATCAGCGACAGGGGAAGCAATCAGCCCCAGCATTTT,CAISDRGSNQPQHF
TRBJ2-3,TRBD1,many,TRBV5-6,TGTGCCAGCAGTCGACAGGGCCCCGAGTTGGCAGATACGCAGTATTTT,CASSRQGPELADTQYF
TRBJ2-7,.,few,TRBV14,TGTGCCAGCAGCCTAACGATCGGCAGAGGGGAGTCCTACGAGCAGTACTTC,CASSLTIGRGESYEQYF
TRBJ1-5,.,many,TRBV29-1,TGCAGCGTTGAAGAATCTGGGAGAGGTCAGCCCCAGCATTTT,CSVEESGRGQPQHF
TRBJ2-1,TRBD2,many,TRBV20-1,TGCAGCCCCTTCCTTCCGGGACTAGCTTACAATGAGCAGTTCTTC,CSPFLPGLAYNEQFF
TRBJ1-4,TRBD1,many,TRBV30,TGTGCCTGGAGCGCGACAGGGATCCAGGAAAAACTGTTTTTT,CAWSATGIQEKLFF
TRBJ2-5,TRBD1,many,TRBV6-1,TGTGCCAGCGGTCTCAGGGGGCCGTACTCCGGGGAAGAGACCCAGTACTTC,CASGLRGPYSGEETQYF
TRBJ2-3,TRBD2,.,TRBV20-1,TGCAGTGCTAGGGTACTAGCGGGAGCAGATACGCAGTATTTT,CSARVLAGADTQYF
TRBJ2-4,.,many,TRBV3-1,TGTGCCAGCAGCCATCCACTAGTGAACATTCAGTACTTC,CASSHPLVNIQYF
TRBJ1-4,.,many,TRBV9,TGTGCCAGCAGCGTAGCGGCACGGGGGCTTAATGAAAAACTGTTTTTT,CASSVAARGLNEKLFF
TRBJ1-2,TRBD1,.,TRBV6-1,TGTGCCAGCAGTGAATATAATGGTTGGACAGGGAAACTCTATGGCTACACCTTC,CASSEYNGWTGKLYGYTF
TRBJ1-1,.,many,TRBV5-1,TGCGCCAGCAGCTCTTCGGGCTCCATGAACACTGAAGCTTTCTTT,CASSSSGSMNTEAFF
TRBJ2-5,.,many,TRBV9,TGTGCCAGCAGCGTAGATAAGACAATGACCCAGTACTTC,CASSVDKTMTQYF
TRBJ2-3,TRBD2,.,TRBV10-1,TGCGCCAGCAGTGGACTAGCGTCGTCAGATACGCAGTATTTT,CASSGLASSDTQYF
TRBJ2-2,.,few,TRBV29-1,TGCAGCGCAACTCCCGGATCGACTTCGGGGGCCGGGGAGCTGTTTTTT,CSATPGSTSGAGELFF
TRBJ1-2,.,few,TRBV6-1,TGTGCCAGCACCAACGGGGCCGGCAGCTCTTACACCTTC,CASTNGAGSSYTF
TRBJ2-1,TRBD1,many,TRBV6-1,TGTGCCAGCAGTATACGACAGGGCTGGAATGAGCAGTTCTTC,CASSIRQGWNEQFF
TRBJ2-7,TRBD1,.,TRBV28,TGTGCCAGCAGTTCCCCGCCCTCTACAGGGGTTGTATACGAGCAGTACTTC,CASSSPPSTGVVYEQYF
TRBJ2-1,TRBD2,.,TRBV7-2,TGTGCCAGCAGCATTACTAGCGGGAGGGCCCACAATGAGCAGTTCTTC,CASSITSGRAHNEQFF
TRBJ1-1,.,.,TRBV6-1,TGTGTCAGCATCCGTCCCACTGAAGCTTTCTTT,CVSIRPTEAFF
TRBJ2-1,TRBD2,few,TRBV6-1,TGTGCCAGCACCGTAGAGGCTAGCGGGAGTGATGAGCAGTTCTTC,CASTVEASGSDEQFF
TRBJ1-5,.,many,TRBV7-2,TGTGCCAGCAGGGGGCAGGGGTTGGGCAATCAGCCCCAGCATTTT,CASRGQGLGNQPQHF
TRBJ2-3,TRBD2,.,TRBV20-1,TGCAGTGCTAGTCTAGCGGGAGCTAGAACAGATACGCAGTATTTT,CSASLAGARTDTQYF